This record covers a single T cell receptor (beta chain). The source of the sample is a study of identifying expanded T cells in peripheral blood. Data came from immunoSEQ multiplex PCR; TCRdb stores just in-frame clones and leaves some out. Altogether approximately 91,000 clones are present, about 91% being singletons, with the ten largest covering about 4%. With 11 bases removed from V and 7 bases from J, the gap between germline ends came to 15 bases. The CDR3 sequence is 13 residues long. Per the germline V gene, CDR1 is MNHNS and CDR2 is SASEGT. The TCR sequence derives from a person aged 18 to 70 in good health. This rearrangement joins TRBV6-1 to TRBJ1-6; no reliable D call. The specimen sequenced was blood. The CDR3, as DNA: TGTGCCGCCCACACCTTTTGGAATTCACCCCTCCACTTT. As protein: CAAHTFWNSPLHF.